The T cell receptor beta chain under discussion was sequenced for a study of CD4+ T cells in melanoma (dated by TCRdb to 2021 to 2024). At the level of the whole study: The study investigated neoantigen-specific CD4+ T cells in human melanoma.

What the authors observed across the whole study: According to the report, neoantigen-specific CD4+ T cells in melanoma displayed diverse differentiation states. The report described a correlation between neoantigen-specific CD4+ T cells and the function of CD8+ T cells, macrophages and B cells.

The donors were melanoma patients. Receptors were amplified or captured by the immunoSEQ multiplex PCR assay. TCRdb took over this immuneACCESS table, retaining in-frame rearrangements with V and J assigned. Such tables are incomplete; in checked studies, under half of the missing clones stem from an unresolved V gene, and the remainder is unexplained. The sample data list some 10,000 clones, and about 70% of these were observed just once. 9.5% to 11% of the sample lies in the top ten. A note on this clone: Its antigen is unknown. No quality values exist for individual bases; no much larger clone is one base distant.

The receptor was derived from a human donor with melanoma. Sequencing was done on a sample of cells from a culture (not recorded whether cultured in vitro).

The DNA sequence is TGTGCCAGCCTCCTCACTGGGGGGGCTTCGAACTATGGCTACACCTTC. Translated, this gives CASLLTGGASNYGYTF. The chain links TRBV7-9 with TRBJ1-2, and possibly TRBD1, on 6 matching bases. The CDR3, cysteine through phenylalanine, is 16 amino acids long. Only the CDR3 DNA is retained, 48 bases long and in frame from the first base. V was cut back by 8 bases and J by 2 bases, leaving a gap of 21 bases between them. The germline V gene (reference sequence) yields SEHNR for CDR1 and FQNEAQ for CDR2.